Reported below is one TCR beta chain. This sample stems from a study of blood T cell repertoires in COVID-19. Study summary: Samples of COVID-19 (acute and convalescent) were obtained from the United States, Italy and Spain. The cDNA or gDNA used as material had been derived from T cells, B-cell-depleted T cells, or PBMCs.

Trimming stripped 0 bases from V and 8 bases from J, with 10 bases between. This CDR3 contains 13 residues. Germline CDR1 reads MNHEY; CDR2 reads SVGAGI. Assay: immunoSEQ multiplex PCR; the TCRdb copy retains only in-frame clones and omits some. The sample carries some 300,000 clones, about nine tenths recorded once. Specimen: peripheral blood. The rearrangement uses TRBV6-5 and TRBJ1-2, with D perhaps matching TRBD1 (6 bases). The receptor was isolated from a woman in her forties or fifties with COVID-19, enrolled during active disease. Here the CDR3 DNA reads TGTGCCAGCAGTTACTCGACAGGTTGGGGCTACACCTTC. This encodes CASSYSTGWGYTF.